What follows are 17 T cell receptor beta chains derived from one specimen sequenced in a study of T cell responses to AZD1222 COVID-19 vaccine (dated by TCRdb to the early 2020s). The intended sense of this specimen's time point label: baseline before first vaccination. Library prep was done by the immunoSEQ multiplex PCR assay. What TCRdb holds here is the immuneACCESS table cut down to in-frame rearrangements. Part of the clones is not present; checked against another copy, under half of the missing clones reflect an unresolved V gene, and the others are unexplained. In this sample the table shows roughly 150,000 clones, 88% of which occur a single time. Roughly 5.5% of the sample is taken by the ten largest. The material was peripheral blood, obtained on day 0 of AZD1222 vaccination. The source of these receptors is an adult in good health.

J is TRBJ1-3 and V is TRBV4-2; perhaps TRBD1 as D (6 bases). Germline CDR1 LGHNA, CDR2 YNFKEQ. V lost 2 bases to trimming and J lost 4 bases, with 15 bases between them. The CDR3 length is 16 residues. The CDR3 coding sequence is TGTGCCAGCAGCCAACCGCCAGGGGCTCTCGGAAACACCATATATTTT. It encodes CASSQPPGALGNTIYF.

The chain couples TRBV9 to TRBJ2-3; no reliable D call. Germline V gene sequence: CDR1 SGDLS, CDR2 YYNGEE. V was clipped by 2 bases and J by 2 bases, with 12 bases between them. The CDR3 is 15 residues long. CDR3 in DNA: TGTGCCAGCAGCGTCGGAGACGGGCTCACAGATACGCAGTATTTT. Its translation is CASSVGDGLTDTQYF.

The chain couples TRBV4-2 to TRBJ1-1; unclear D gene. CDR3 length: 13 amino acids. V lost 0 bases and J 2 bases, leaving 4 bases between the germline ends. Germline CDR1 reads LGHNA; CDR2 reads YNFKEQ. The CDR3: CASSQEPNTEAFF. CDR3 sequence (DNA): TGTGCCAGCAGCCAAGAACCTAACACTGAAGCTTTCTTT.

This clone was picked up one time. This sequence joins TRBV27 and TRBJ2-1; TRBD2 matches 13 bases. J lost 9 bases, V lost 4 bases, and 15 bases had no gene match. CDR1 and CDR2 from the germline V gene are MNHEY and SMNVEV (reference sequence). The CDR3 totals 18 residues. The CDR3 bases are TGTGCCAGCAGTTCCTTGGGACTAGCGGGGCGGCTCGGGGCTGAGCAGTTCTTC. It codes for CASSSLGLAGRLGAEQFF.

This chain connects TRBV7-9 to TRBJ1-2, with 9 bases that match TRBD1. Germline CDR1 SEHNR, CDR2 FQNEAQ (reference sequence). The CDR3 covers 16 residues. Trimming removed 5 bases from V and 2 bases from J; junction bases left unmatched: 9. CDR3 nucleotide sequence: TGTGCCAGCAGCCTTACTCCGGGACAGGGAAACTATGGCTACACCTTC. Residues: CASSLTPGQGNYGYTF.

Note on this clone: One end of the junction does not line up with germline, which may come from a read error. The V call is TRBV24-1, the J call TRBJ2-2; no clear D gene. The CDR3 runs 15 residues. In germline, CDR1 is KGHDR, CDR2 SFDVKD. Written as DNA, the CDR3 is TGCGCGACCTTTGCTTATGACGCGAGCACCGGGGAGCTGTTTTTT. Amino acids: CATFAYDASTGELFF.

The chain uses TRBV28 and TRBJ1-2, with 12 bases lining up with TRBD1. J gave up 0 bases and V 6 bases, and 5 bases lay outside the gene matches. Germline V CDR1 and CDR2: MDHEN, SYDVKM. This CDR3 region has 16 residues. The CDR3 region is CASSPGQGAPNYGYTF. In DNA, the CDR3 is TGTGCCAGCAGCCCGGGACAGGGGGCTCCTAACTATGGCTACACCTTC.

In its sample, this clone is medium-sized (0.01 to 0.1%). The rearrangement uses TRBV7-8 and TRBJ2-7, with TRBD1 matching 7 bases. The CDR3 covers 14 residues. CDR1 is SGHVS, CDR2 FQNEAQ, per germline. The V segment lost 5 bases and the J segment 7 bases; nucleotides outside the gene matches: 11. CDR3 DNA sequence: TGTGCCAGCAGCCTACTTATAGAGACAGGGGAGCAGTACTTC. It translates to CASSLLIETGEQYF.

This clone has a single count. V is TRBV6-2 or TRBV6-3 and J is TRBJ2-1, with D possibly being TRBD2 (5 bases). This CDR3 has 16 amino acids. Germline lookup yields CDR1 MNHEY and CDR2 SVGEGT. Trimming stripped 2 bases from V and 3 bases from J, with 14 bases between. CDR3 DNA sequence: TGTGCCAGCAGTTACCCTGACGGGAAAATCTACAATGAGCAGTTCTTC. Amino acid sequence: CASSYPDGKIYNEQFF.

CDR3 loop: CASSPGGQGDTEAFF. In DNA, the CDR3 is TGCGCCAGCAGCCCTGGGGGCCAGGGGGACACTGAAGCTTTCTTT. The V and J genes are TRBV5-1 and TRBJ1-1; 7 positions agree with TRBD1. V lost 4 bases and J lost 3; bases outside the gene matches: 9. This CDR3 comprises 15 residues. Per germline, CDR1 SGHRS and CDR2 YFSETQ.

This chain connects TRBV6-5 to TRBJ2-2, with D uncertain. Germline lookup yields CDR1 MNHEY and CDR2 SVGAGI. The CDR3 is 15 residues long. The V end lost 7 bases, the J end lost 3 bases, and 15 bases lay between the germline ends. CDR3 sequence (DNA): TGTGCCAGCATCCCCGGCCTCGTGGACACCGGGGAGCTGTTTTTT. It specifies CASIPGLVDTGELFF.

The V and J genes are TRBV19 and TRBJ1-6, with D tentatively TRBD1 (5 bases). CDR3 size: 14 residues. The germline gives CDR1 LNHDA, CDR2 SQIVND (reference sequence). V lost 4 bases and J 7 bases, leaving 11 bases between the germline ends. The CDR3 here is CASSTRGGNSPLHF. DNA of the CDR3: TGTGCCAGTAGTACTAGGGGAGGAAATTCACCCCTCCACTTT.

The CDR3 sequence: CASSPQGEKLFF. For the CDR3, the DNA is TGTGCCAGCAGTCCGCAGGGGGAAAAACTGTTTTTT. V usage is TRBV6-5 and J usage is TRBJ1-4, with D possibly being TRBD1 (6 bases). The CDR3 sequence is 12 residues long. Germline V lookup: CDR1 MNHEY, CDR2 SVGAGI. V was clipped by 5 bases and J by 8 bases, with 9 bases between them.

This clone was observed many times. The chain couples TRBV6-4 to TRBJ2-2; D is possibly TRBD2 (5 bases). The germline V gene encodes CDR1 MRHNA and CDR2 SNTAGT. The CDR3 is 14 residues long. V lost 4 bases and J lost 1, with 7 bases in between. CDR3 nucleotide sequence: TGTGCCAGCAGTGGCCGGGGGAACACCGGGGAGCTGTTTTTT. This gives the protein CASSGRGNTGELFF.

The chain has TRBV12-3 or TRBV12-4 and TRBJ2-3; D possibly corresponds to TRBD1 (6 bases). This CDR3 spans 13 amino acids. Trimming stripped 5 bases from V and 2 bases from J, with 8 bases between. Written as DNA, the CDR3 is TGTGCCAGCAGTCGGGACACCACAGATACGCAGTATTTT. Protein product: CASSRDTTDTQYF.

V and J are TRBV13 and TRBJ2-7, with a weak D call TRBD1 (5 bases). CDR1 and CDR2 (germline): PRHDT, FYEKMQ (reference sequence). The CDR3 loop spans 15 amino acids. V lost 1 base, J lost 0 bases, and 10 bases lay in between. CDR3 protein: CASSLAGISSYEQYF. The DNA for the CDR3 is TGTGCCAGCAGCTTAGCAGGGATTAGCTCCTACGAGCAGTACTTC.

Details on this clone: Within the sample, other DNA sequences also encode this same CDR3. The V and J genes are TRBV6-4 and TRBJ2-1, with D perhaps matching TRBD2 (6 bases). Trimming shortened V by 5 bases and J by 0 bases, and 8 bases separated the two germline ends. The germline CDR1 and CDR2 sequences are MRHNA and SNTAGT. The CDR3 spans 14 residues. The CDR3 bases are TGTGCCAGCAGTTTGGGGGGCTCCTACAATGAGCAGTTCTTC. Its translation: CASSLGGSYNEQFF.